This T cell receptor (beta chain) was documented in a study of somatic mutations in cytotoxic T cells in rheumatoid arthritis. General study points: A rise in CD8+ clonality with age was seen in rheumatoid arthritis patients but not in healthy controls.

Clones were sequenced by immunoSEQ multiplex PCR, and TCRdb holds only the in-frame ones, with some missing. The sample holds about 18,000 clones, under 80% seen once. The length of the CDR3 is 15 residues. In germline, CDR1 is ENHRY, CDR2 SYGVKD. J was trimmed by 4 bases and V by 4 bases; bases with no gene match: 7. On this clone: Its antigen is currently unknown.

Source material: CD8+ T cells sorted from blood. The chain recombines TRBV10-3 with TRBJ2-1, with 7 bases that match TRBD2. The clonotype comes from a man aged 60 to 69 in good health. The CDR3 bases are TGTGCCATCAGTGTAGGGACTACACCGTACAATGAGCAGTTCTTC. Translated, it gives CAISVGTTPYNEQFF.